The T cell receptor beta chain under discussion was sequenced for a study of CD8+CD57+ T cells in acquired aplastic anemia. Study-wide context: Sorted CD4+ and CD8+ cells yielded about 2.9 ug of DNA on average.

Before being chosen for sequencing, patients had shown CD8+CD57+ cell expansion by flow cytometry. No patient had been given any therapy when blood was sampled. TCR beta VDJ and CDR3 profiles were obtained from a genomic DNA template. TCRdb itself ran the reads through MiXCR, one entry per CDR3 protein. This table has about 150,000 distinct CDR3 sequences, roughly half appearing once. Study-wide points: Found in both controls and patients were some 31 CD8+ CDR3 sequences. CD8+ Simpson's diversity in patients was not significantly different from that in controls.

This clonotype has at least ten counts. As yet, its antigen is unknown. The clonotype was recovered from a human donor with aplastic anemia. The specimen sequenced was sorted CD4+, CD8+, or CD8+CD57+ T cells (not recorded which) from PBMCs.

For the CDR3, the DNA is TGCAGTGCTAGCAAGGGGGCCCAAGAGACCCAGTACTTC. It codes for CSASKGAQETQYF. J is TRBJ2-5 and V is TRBV20-1; TRBD1 agrees at 7 bases. CDR1 and CDR2 from the germline V gene are DFQATT and SNEGSKA (reference sequence). V shed 3 bases and J 1 base; nucleotides not matched to a gene: 2. The CDR3 is 13 residues long.